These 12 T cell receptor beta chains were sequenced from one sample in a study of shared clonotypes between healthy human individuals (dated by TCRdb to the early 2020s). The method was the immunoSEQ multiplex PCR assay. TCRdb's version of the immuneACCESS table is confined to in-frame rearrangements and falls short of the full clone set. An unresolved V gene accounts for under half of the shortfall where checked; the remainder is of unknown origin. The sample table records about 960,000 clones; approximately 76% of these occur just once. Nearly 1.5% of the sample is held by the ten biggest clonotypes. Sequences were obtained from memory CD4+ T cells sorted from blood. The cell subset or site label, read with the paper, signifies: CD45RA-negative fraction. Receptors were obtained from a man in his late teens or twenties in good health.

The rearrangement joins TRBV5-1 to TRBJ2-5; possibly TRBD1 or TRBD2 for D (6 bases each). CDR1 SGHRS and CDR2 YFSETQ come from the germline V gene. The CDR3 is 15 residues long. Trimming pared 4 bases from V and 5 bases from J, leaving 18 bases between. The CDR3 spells CASSRRIGGVETQYF. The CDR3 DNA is TGCGCCAGCAGCCGACGGATCGGGGGCGTGGAGACCCAGTACTTC.

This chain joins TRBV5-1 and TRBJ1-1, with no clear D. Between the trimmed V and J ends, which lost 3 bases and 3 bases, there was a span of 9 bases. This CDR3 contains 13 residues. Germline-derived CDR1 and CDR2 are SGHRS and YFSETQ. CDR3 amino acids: CASSYGSDTEAFF. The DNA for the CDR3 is TGCGCCAGCAGCTATGGGTCAGACACTGAAGCTTTCTTT.

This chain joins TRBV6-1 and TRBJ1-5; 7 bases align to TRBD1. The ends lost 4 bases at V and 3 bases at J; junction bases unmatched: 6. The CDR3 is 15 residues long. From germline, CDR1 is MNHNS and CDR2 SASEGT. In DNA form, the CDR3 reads TGTGCCAGCAGTGTGGGGGACAGCGACAATCAGCCCCAGCATTTT. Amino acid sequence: CASSVGDSDNQPQHF.

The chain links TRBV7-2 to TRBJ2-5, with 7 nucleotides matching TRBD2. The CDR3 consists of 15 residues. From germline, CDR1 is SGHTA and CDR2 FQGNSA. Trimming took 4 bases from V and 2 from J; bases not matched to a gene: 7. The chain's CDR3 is CASSSWEREQETQYF. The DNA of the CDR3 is TGTGCCAGCAGCTCTTGGGAGCGGGAACAAGAGACCCAGTACTTC.

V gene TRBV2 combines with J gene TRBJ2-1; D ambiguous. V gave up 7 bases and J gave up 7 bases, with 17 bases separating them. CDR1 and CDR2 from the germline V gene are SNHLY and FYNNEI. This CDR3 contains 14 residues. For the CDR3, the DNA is TGTGCCAGCATAGCCGAGACCCTAAAAAATGAGCAGTTCTTC. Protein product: CASIAETLKNEQFF.

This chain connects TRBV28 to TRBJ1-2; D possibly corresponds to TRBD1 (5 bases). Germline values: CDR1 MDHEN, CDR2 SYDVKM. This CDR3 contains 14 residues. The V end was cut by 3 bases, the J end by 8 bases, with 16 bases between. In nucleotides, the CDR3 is TGTGCCAGCAGTTTGGGGGGACGGCAACGCGGCTACACCTTC. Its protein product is CASSLGGRQRGYTF.

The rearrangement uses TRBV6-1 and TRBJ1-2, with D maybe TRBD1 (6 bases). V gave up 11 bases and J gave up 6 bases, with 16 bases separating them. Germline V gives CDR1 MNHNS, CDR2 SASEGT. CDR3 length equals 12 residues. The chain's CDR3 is CACIQGMNGYTF. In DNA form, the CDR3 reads TGTGCCTGCATACAGGGAATGAATGGCTACACCTTC.

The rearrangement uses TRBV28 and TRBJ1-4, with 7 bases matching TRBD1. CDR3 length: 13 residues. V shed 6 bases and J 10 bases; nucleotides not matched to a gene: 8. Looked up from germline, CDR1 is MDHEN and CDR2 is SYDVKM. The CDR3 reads CASSNTQGGKLFF. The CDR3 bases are TGTGCCAGCAGCAACACGCAGGGGGGAAAACTGTTTTTT.

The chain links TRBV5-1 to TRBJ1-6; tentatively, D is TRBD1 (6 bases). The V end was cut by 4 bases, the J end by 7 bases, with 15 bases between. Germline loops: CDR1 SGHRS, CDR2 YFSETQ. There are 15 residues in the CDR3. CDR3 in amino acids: CASSTAGQGNSPLHF. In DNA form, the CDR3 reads TGCGCCAGCAGCACCGCGGGGCAGGGGAATTCACCCCTCCACTTT.

The CDR3 DNA is TGCGCCAGTCACCCCGCGTACCAAGAGACCCAGTACTTC. Residues: CASHPAYQETQYF. The rearrangement joins TRBV5-1 to TRBJ2-5; D uncertain. The CDR3 runs to 13 residues. V was shortened by 8 bases and J by 0 bases, with 11 bases between the two germline ends. CDR1 SGHRS and CDR2 YFSETQ come from the germline V gene.

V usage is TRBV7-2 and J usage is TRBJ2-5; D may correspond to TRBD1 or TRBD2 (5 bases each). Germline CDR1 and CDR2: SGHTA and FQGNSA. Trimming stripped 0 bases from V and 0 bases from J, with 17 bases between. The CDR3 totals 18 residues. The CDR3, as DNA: TGTGCCAGCAGCTTAGCAGTTTCGGGGACGGGGAACCAAGAGACCCAGTACTTC. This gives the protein CASSLAVSGTGNQETQYF. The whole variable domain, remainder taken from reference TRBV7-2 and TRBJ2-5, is GAGVSQSPSNKVTEKGKDVELRCDPISGHTALYWYRQSLGQGLEFLIYFQGNSAPDKSGLPSDRFSAERTGGSVSTLTIQRTQQEDSAVYLCASSLAVSGTGNQETQYFGPGTRLLVL.

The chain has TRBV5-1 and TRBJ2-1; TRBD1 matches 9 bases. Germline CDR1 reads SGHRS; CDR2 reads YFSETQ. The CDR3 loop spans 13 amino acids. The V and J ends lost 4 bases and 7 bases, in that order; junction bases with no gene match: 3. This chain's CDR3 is CASSQTGGNEQFF. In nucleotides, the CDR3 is TGCGCCAGCAGCCAGACAGGGGGAAATGAGCAGTTCTTC.